This T cell receptor (beta chain) was retrieved from a study of cytomegalovirus exposure and HLA in healthy donors. Study conclusions and caveats: The authors enumerated some 170 TCR beta chains as linked to cytomegalovirus. When analyzed later, a missense DCLRE1C variant was found to be linked to TCR beta V- and J-gene trimming. Across all donors, roughly uniform sequencing depth was an assumption of the presence/absence analyses.

Among the donors, all were healthy bone marrow donors. Primers for the PCR totalled 60 Vbeta and 13 Jbeta. Measured with immunoSEQ multiplex PCR; TCRdb has only the in-frame clones, and not every one. The top ten clones hold about 22% of a sample with 79,000 or so clones, 60% to 80% of them seen once. As concerns this clone: Its antigen is unidentified.

V dropped 0 bases and J dropped 2 bases, with 7 bases sitting between them. This CDR3 has 14 amino acids. The germline V gene has CDR1 MNHNY and CDR2 SVGAGI (reference sequence). The V and J genes are TRBV6-6 and TRBJ1-1, with D uncertain. The TCR sequence derives from a woman aged 40 to 49 in good health and CMV-seropositive. The sample consisted of PBMCs. The CDR3: CASSYSRANTEAFF. The CDR3 bases are TGTGCCAGCAGTTACTCGCGTGCAAACACTGAAGCTTTCTTT.